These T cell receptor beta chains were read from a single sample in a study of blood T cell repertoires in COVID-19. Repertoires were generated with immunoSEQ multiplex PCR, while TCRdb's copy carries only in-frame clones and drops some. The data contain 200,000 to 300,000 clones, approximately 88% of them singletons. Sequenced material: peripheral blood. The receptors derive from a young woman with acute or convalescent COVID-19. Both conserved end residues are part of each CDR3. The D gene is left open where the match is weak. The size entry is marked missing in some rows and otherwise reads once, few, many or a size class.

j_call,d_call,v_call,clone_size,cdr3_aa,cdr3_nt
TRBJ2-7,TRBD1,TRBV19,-,CASSPRTGRLHEQYF,TGTGCCAGTAGTCCACGGACAGGGAGGCTTCACGAGCAGTACTTC
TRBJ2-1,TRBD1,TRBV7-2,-,CASTGQVGYNEQFF,TGTGCCAGCACCGGACAGGTGGGCTACAATGAGCAGTTCTTC
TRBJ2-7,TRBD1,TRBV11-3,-,CASSPRTGLAYEQYF,TGTGCCAGCAGCCCGAGGACAGGGCTAGCCTACGAGCAGTACTTC
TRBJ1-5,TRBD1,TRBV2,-,CASSETGGGGQPQHF,TGTGCCAGCAGCGAAACAGGGGGAGGGGGCCAGCCCCAGCATTTT
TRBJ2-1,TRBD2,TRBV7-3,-,CASSFGAGVGYNEQFF,TGTGCCAGCAGCTTCGGAGCGGGAGTGGGCTACAATGAGCAGTTCTTC
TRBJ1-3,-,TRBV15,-,CATRHTSEGNTIYF,TGTGCCACCCGACACACCTCTGAAGGAAACACCATATATTTT
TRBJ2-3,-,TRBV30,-,CAWSVSAFGNTQYF,TGTGCCTGGAGTGTCTCTGCATTCGGGAATACGCAGTATTTT
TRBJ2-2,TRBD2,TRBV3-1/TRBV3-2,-,CASSQEDLAGVAGELFF,TGTGCCAGCAGCCAAGAAGATCTAGCGGGAGTGGCCGGGGAGCTGTTTTTT
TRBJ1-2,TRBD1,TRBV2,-,CASMRTGQGFGYTF,TGTGCCAGCATGCGAACCGGACAGGGATTTGGCTACACCTTC
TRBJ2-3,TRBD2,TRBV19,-,CASSMGGTSGRNTQYF,TGTGCCAGTAGTATGGGTGGGACTAGCGGGAGGAATACGCAGTATTTT
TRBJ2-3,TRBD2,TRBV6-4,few,CASSEGLAGTDTQYF,TGTGCCAGCAGTGAAGGACTAGCGGGCACAGATACGCAGTATTTT
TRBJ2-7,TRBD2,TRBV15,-,CATSMGLAGGPADEQYF,TGTGCCACCAGCATGGGACTAGCGGGAGGGCCTGCGGATGAGCAGTACTTC
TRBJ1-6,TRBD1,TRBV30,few,CAWAITGGNSPLHF,TGTGCCTGGGCAATAACAGGGGGTAATTCACCCCTCCACTTT